This T cell receptor beta chain was sequenced in a study of T cells in women clearing cervical HPV infection. Study as a whole: Case blood drawn at lesion detection; control blood after infection cleared.

TCRdb's table, derived via immunoSEQ multiplex PCR, lists solely in-frame clones and lacks some. This repertoire includes around 21,000 clones. Remarks on this clone: The observed sequence ends 3 residues before the CDR3 terminus, with the missing tail filled in from the germline J gene.

The length of the CDR3 is 12 residues. Trimming removed 2 bases from V and 4 bases from J, with 5 bases in between. Germline CDR1 is LNHDA and CDR2 is SQIVND (reference sequence). This sequence originates from a woman between 18 and 75 years old with a cervical HPV16 infection that either progressed to CIN3+ or cleared (not recorded which). Sequenced input: blood buffy coat. The chain links TRBV19 to TRBJ1-2; D is unclear. CDR3 bases read: TGTGCCAGTAGTATATCGGTCTATGGC. Translated: CASSISVYG. The entire CDR3 is CASSISVYGYTF. The variable domain in full, with the rest retrieved from reference TRBV19 and TRBJ1-2, is DGGITQSPKYLFRKEGQNVTLSCEQNLNHDAMYWYRQDPGQGLRLIYYSQIVNDFQKGDIAEGYSVSREKKESFPLTVTSAQKNPTAFYLCASSISVYGYTFGSGTRLTVV.